This T cell receptor beta chain was profiled in a study of shared clonotypes between healthy human individuals. The study's findings and limits: Among non-shared clonotypes, generation probabilities were lower than among those shared by all four donors. Sampling used blood alone; tissue repertoires probably differ.

This CDR3 is built from 16 residues. The ends were cut back, 4 bases at V and 3 bases at J, with 18 bases in the middle. Germline lookup yields CDR1 LNHDA and CDR2 SQIVND (reference sequence). It was at deep level that the assay was run. The method was immunoSEQ multiplex PCR; TCRdb's version includes in-frame clones alone and lacks a portion of them. The sample holds hundreds of thousands of clones, 96% seen once. About this clone itself: What it recognizes is unknown.

The source is a man younger than 45 in good health. The chain joins TRBV19 to TRBJ2-5; TRBD2 is a possible D gene (6 bases). Sample: memory CD8+ T cells sorted from blood. Subset noted: CD45RO+ cells pooled with CCR7-negative TemRA cells. The DNA for the CDR3 is TGTGCCAGTAGTAACGGGCGGGGCCGCCGTAAAGAGACCCAGTACTTC. Its translation: CASSNGRGRRKETQYF.